This T cell receptor (beta chain) was sequenced during a study of blood T cell repertoires in COVID-19. Method: immunoSEQ multiplex PCR; TCRdb's copy keeps in-frame clones and lacks some. The sample consists of tens of thousands of clones, roughly nine tenths of them appearing once. The sequence was collected from a man over 45 with acute or convalescent COVID-19. The sample was peripheral blood.

CDR3 protein: CASSYVLGQGSEQYF. CDR3 nucleotides: TGTGCCAGCAGCTATGTTCTCGGACAGGGTAGCGAGCAGTACTTC. V and J are TRBV7-9 and TRBJ2-7, with 8 nucleotides matching TRBD1. The V segment lost 4 bases and the J segment 6 bases; nucleotides outside the gene matches: 11. The CDR3 extends over 15 amino acids. The V gene's germline CDR1 is SEHNR and CDR2 FQNEAQ (reference sequence).